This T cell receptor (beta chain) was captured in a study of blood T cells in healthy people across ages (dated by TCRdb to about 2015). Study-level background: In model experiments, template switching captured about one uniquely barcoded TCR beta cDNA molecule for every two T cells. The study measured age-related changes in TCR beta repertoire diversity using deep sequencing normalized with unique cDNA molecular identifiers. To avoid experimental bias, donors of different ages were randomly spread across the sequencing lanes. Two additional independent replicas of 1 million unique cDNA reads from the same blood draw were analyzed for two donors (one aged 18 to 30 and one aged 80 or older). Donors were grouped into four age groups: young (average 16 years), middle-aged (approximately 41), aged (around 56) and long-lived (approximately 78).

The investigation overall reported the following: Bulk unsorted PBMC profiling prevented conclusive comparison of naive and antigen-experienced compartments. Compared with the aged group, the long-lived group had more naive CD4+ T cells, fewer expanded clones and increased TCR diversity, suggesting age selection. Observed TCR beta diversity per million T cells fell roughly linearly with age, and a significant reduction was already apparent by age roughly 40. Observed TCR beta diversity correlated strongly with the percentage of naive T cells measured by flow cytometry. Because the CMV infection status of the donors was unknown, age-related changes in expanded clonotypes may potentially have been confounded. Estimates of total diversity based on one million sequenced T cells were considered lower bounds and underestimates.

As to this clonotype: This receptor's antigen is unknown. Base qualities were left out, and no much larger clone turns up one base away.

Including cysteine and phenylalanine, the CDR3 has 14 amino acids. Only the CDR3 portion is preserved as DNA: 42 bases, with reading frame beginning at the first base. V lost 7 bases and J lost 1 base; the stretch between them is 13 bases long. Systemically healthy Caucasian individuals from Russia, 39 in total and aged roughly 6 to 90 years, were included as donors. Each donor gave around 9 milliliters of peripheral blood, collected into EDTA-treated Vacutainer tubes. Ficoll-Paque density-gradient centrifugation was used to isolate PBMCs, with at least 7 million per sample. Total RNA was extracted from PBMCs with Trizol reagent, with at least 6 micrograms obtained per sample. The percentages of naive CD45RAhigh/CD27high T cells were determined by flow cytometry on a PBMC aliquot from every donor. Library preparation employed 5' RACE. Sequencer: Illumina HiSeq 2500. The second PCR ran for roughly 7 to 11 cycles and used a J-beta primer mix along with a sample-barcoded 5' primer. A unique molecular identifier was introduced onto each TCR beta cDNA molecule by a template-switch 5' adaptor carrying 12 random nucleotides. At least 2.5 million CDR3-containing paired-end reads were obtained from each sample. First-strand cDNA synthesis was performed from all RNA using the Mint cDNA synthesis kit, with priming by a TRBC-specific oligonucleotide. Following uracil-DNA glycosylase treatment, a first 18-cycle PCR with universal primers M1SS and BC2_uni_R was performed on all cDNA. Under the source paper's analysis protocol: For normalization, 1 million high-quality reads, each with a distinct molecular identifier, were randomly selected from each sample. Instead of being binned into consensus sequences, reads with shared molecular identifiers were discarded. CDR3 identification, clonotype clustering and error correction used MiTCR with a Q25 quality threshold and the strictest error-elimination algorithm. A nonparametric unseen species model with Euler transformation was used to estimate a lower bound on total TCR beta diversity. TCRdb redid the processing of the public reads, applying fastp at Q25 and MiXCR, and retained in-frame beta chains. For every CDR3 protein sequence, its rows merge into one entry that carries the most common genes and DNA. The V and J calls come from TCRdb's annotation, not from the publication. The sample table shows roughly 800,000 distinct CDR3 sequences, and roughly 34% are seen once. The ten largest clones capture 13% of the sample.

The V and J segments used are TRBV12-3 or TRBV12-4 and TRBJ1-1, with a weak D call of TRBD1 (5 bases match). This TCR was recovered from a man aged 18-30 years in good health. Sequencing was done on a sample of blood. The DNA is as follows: TGTGCCAGCACCCCCCCGGGGCCGAACACTGAAGCTTTCTTT. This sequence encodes CASTPPGPNTEAFF.